The following is a T cell receptor (beta chain) sequence with its context. No antigen is known for it. The data originate from a study of graft-versus-host responses after intestinal transplantation. The V segment lost 2 bases and the J segment 3 bases; nucleotides outside the gene matches: 10. The CDR3 covers 15 residues. Germline values: CDR1 GTSNPN, CDR2 SVGIG (reference sequence). Clones were sequenced by immunoSEQ multiplex PCR, and TCRdb holds only the in-frame ones, with some missing. Of just under 85,000 clones listed, under 95% are singletons. Regarding the study as a whole: Early post-transplant HvG declines tracked with peak circulating GvH clone levels.

The sequencing here drew on unstimulated CD8+ T cells sorted from spleen or lymph node cells, taken before transplant. This sequence joins TRBV30 and TRBJ2-7; 7 nucleotides align to TRBD2. This receptor was obtained from a human donor who was the organ donor for an intestinal transplant. Written as DNA, the CDR3 is TGTGCCTGGAGTAGCCGGGACTACCCCCGCTACGAGCAGTACTTC. This encodes CAWSSRDYPRYEQYF.